These T cell receptor beta chains were read from a single sample in a study of vaccination effects on CD4 cells after COVID-19. Assay used: immunoSEQ multiplex PCR; TCRdb lists only in-frame clones, some missing. This table holds about 81,000 clones, around 77% found once. Their recognized antigens are unknown. Sequencing was performed on CD4+ T cells from PBMCs cultured with HCoV-OC43 spike peptides, taken after COVID-19 vaccination. The origin of the receptors is a human donor who received a COVID-19 vaccine. The CDR3 runs from the conserved cysteine through the conserved F or W.

CAWKKPGNYGYTF	TRBJ1-2	TRBV30
CASSHRDRSNTIYF	TRBJ1-3	TRBV3-1/TRBV3-2
CSASVAGGPEDTQYF	TRBJ2-3	TRBV20-1
CASSLNSGVGSNEKLFF	TRBJ1-4	TRBV7-3
CASSVIEGQGSGNTIYF	TRBJ1-3	TRBV9
CASSLSDRGFSNTGELFF	TRBJ2-2	TRBV5-1
CASSRGPWSSYNEQFF	TRBJ2-1	TRBV2
CASSGGGSGYNEQFF	TRBJ2-1	TRBV5-1
CASSLGQGVQETQYF	TRBJ2-5	TRBV18
CASSLPSNQPQHF	TRBJ1-5	TRBV28
CASSQRTGGPNSPLHF	TRBJ1-6	TRBV4-1
CSAVPGYDKETQYF	TRBJ2-5	TRBV29-1
CAISVGGSGYTF	TRBJ1-2	TRBV10-3
CASSLWGLGYTF	TRBJ1-2	TRBV28
CASHASGVETQYF	TRBJ2-5	TRBV6-5
CASSQQGGYGYTF	TRBJ1-2	TRBV6-5
CASRGTRDFGQPQHF	TRBJ1-5	TRBV27
CASSAGRSSTDTQYF	TRBJ2-3	TRBV19
CASSGGVGSFNEQFF	TRBJ2-1	TRBV7-3
CASSQDQGARGYTF	TRBJ1-2	TRBV3-1/TRBV3-2
CASSSSLTSYNEQFF	TRBJ2-1	TRBV9
CASKRSTEAFF	TRBJ1-1	TRBV28
CASSLEGGGVEETQYF	TRBJ2-5	TRBV5-1
CSASGLAGNTDTQYF	TRBJ2-3	TRBV20-1
CASSRQGYGYTF	TRBJ1-2	TRBV14
CATSDPGQGDNEQFF	TRBJ2-1	TRBV24-1
CASSLRLQDTQYF	TRBJ2-3	TRBV5-1
CASSLGTILGYTF	TRBJ1-2	TRBV6-1
CASSLDLRGELFF	TRBJ2-2	TRBV7-3
CSVEAGGYGYTF	TRBJ1-2	TRBV29-1
CASSLDHGETQYF	TRBJ2-5	TRBV5-6
CASRSSYNSPLHF	TRBJ1-6	TRBV6-5
CASSLGGTSTDTQYF	TRBJ2-3	TRBV5-4
CASSLQGQGAVNTGELFF	TRBJ2-2	TRBV7-3
CASSPHGAVLDTQYF	TRBJ2-3	TRBV7-8
CASSLAYITQGARETQYF	TRBJ2-5	TRBV5-4
CASSEAGRYQPQHF	TRBJ1-5	TRBV10-2
CAWSRQGRGYGYTF	TRBJ1-2	TRBV30
CASSFSDRNTEAFF	TRBJ1-1	TRBV5-1
CSVEAESLGTEAFF	TRBJ1-1	TRBV29-1
CASSPRLTDTQYF	TRBJ2-3	TRBV14
CASSLVADYGYTF	TRBJ1-2	TRBV7-2
CASRPDRGFGGELFF	TRBJ2-2	TRBV6-4
CSVILRQGPYNEQFF	TRBJ2-1	TRBV29-1
CASSPGRDGKLFF	TRBJ1-4	TRBV10-2
CASSSLLAGGRDTQYF	TRBJ2-3	TRBV5-1
CASSPGLDQPQHF	TRBJ1-5	TRBV18
CASSQGGGGDTGELFF	TRBJ2-2	TRBV4-2
CASRQYQETQYF	TRBJ2-5	TRBV2
CASSTRQGLGYGYTF	TRBJ1-2	TRBV5-4
CASSMQWGFYGYTF	TRBJ1-2	TRBV7-2